The 27 T cell receptor beta chains below come from one sample, sequenced in a study of CD8+ T cells in alopecia areata. Extraction of RNA preceded its reverse transcription into cDNA, which served as the sequencing template. Clones were read by immunoSEQ multiplex PCR, and TCRdb kept only the in-frame ones, dropping some. Of about 150,000 clones in the sample, less than 65% were seen once. The material was CD8+ T cells sorted from blood, obtained at week 0. These receptors were collected from a human donor with alopecia areata.

The gene calls are TRBV9 and TRBJ2-1; D is ambiguous. In germline, CDR1 is SGDLS, CDR2 YYNGEE. Trimming stripped 0 bases from V and 5 bases from J, with 6 bases between. CDR3 length: 13 amino acids. This CDR3 reads CASSVGIHNEQFF. Written as DNA, the CDR3 is TGTGCCAGCAGCGTAGGGATCCACAATGAGCAGTTCTTC.

The chain links TRBV25-1 to TRBJ1-5; D is perhaps TRBD1 (5 bases). Germline-derived CDR1 and CDR2 are MGHDK and SYGVNS. Trimming stripped 1 base from V and 4 bases from J, with 11 bases between. This CDR3 is 15 amino acids long. The CDR3 here is CASSEFEGTNQPQHF. CDR3 DNA sequence: TGTGCCAGCAGTGAATTCGAGGGGACTAATCAGCCCCAGCATTTT.

V and J are TRBV29-1 and TRBJ1-2, with D tentatively TRBD1 (6 bases). V lost 0 bases to trimming and J lost 2 bases, with 10 bases between them. This CDR3 comprises 14 residues. Germline values: CDR1 SQVTM, CDR2 ANQGSEA. CDR3 bases: TGCAGCGTTGAAGATCCGGACAGAAACTATGGCTACACCTTC. Protein sequence: CSVEDPDRNYGYTF.

The chain carries TRBV5-1 and TRBJ2-7; the match to TRBD1 covers 11 bases. Germline V gives CDR1 SGHRS, CDR2 YFSETQ. CDR3 size: 14 residues. V gave up 4 bases and J gave up 3 bases; unmatched junction bases: 3. For the CDR3, the DNA is TGCGCCAGCAGCACCGGGACAGGGGGCTACGAGCAGTACTTC. It specifies CASSTGTGGYEQYF.

The J gene is TRBJ1-1, the V gene TRBV29-1; TRBD1 might be the D (6 bases). Germline loops: CDR1 SQVTM, CDR2 ANQGSEA. The CDR3 length is 14 residues. V dropped 2 bases and J dropped 1 base, with 11 bases sitting between them. CDR3 region: CSVETRDTNTEAFF. Here the CDR3 DNA reads TGCAGCGTTGAAACCCGGGACACGAACACTGAAGCTTTCTTT.

V is TRBV30 and J is TRBJ2-7; 8 bases match TRBD2. The CDR3 loop spans 15 amino acids. CDR1 and CDR2 (germline): GTSNPN, SVGIG (reference sequence). Trimming removed 0 bases from V and 0 bases from J; junction bases left unmatched: 4. The CDR3 protein is CAWSVSSGISYEQYF. DNA of the CDR3: TGTGCCTGGAGTGTAAGTAGCGGGATCTCCTACGAGCAGTACTTC.

The V and J genes are TRBV4-1 and TRBJ2-7; 8 bases match TRBD1. The CDR3 spans 15 residues. J lost 2 bases, V lost 0 bases, and 3 bases had no gene match. The germline V gene encodes CDR1 MGHRA and CDR2 YSYEKL. This CDR3 is CASSQDQGATYEQYF. The CDR3 DNA follows: TGCGCCAGCAGCCAAGATCAGGGGGCGACCTACGAGCAGTACTTC.

The chain links TRBV6-5 to TRBJ2-2, with D tentatively TRBD1 or TRBD2 (5 bases each). Germline CDR1 reads MNHEY; CDR2 reads SVGAGI. The CDR3 covers 15 residues. V was clipped by 6 bases and J by 0 bases, with 11 bases between them. The CDR3, as DNA: TGTGCCAGCAGCGTCGGGACGACGAACACCGGGGAGCTGTTTTTT. This translates into CASSVGTTNTGELFF.

V is TRBV29-1 and J is TRBJ1-1; D uncertain. V was clipped by 4 bases and J by 6 bases, with 9 bases between them. The CDR3 loop spans 11 amino acids. The germline CDR1 and CDR2 sequences are SQVTM and ANQGSEA. The CDR3 DNA sequence: TGCAGCGTTGCACCGCCGGCTGAAGCTTTCTTT. Protein product: CSVAPPAEAFF.

J is TRBJ1-1 and V is TRBV11-2; 7 bases are a match to TRBD1. This CDR3 is 12 amino acids long. The germline V gene has CDR1 SGHAT and CDR2 FQNNGV. Germline trimming cut 2 bases from V and 8 bases from J; bases unmatched to any gene: 2. The CDR3 sequence: CASSLSDREAFF. The DNA of the CDR3 is TGTGCCAGCAGCTTATCGGACAGGGAAGCTTTCTTT.

V is TRBV19 and J is TRBJ2-1; 11 bases are a match to TRBD1. CDR3 size: 15 residues. Looked up from germline, CDR1 is LNHDA and CDR2 is SQIVND (reference sequence). The V gene end was trimmed by 5 bases and the J gene end by 6 bases; junction bases not matched to a gene: 6. In nucleotides, the CDR3 is TGTGCCAGTAGTCCGGGGACAGGGGGTGGCAATGAGCAGTTCTTC. It is translated as CASSPGTGGGNEQFF.

This clone was observed a single time. The chain recombines TRBV4-1 with TRBJ1-6, with 7 bases aligning to TRBD1. Germline CDR1 is MGHRA and CDR2 is YSYEKL. The CDR3 length is 17 residues. Trimming removed 0 bases from V and 5 bases from J; junction bases left unmatched: 7. CDR3 residues: CASSQDLGRGDNSPLHF. The CDR3 DNA is TGCGCCAGCAGCCAAGATCTAGGCAGGGGGGATAATTCACCCCTCCACTTT.

This chain connects TRBV6-5 to TRBJ2-1; D remains ambiguous. With 2 bases removed from V and 7 bases from J, the gap between germline ends came to 15 bases. Per the germline V gene, CDR1 is MNHEY and CDR2 is SVGAGI. The CDR3 is 15 amino acids. CDR3: CASSYTATSTNEQFF. CDR3 DNA: TGTGCCAGCAGTTACACGGCTACCAGTACAAATGAGCAGTTCTTC.

This clone was seen a few times. V gene TRBV30 combines with J gene TRBJ1-6, with no clear D. This CDR3 comprises 16 residues. Per the germline V gene, CDR1 is GTSNPN and CDR2 is SVGIG (reference sequence). Trimming cost V 0 bases and J 0 bases, with 9 bases left between them. Here the CDR3 DNA reads TGTGCCTGGAGTGTTGACTTAAGCTCCTATAATTCACCCCTCCACTTT. Protein sequence: CAWSVDLSSYNSPLHF.

This chain connects TRBV9 to TRBJ2-1; D ambiguous. Per the germline V gene, CDR1 is SGDLS and CDR2 is YYNGEE. V was clipped by 2 bases and J by 5 bases, with 8 bases between them. The CDR3 runs 13 residues. The CDR3 loop is CASSVPGNNEQFF. CDR3 in DNA: TGTGCCAGCAGCGTGCCAGGCAACAATGAGCAGTTCTTC.

The chain is built from TRBV4-3 and TRBJ1-1, with TRBD1 matching over 8 bases. Losses at the gene ends were 1 base for V and 0 bases for J; bases not matched to a gene: 7. The CDR3 runs 17 residues. Germline assignment: CDR1 LGHNA and CDR2 YSLEER. The CDR3 protein is CASSQVHRGLLNTEAFF. CDR3 DNA: TGCGCCAGCAGCCAAGTCCACAGGGGGTTATTGAACACTGAAGCTTTCTTT.

The chain uses TRBV2 and TRBJ2-7; tentative D call: TRBD1 (6 bases). The CDR3 has 12 amino acids. Germline V gene data show CDR1 as SNHLY and CDR2 as FYNNEI. Trimming removed 6 bases from V and 3 bases from J, with 9 bases in between. CDR3 amino acids: CASRAQGYEQYF. The CDR3 region has the DNA TGTGCCAGCAGAGCACAGGGCTACGAGCAGTACTTC.

This clone occurred a few times. J is TRBJ1-1 and V is TRBV13, with a possible D match to TRBD1 (5 bases). V dropped 8 bases and J dropped 3 bases, with 16 bases sitting between them. Germline V gives CDR1 PRHDT, CDR2 FYEKMQ (reference sequence). CDR3 length: 14 residues. The CDR3 nucleotides read TGTGCCAGCTCGGACGCCTTAGGGGACACTGAAGCTTTCTTT. It translates to CASSDALGDTEAFF. The entire variable domain, with the rest obtained from reference TRBV13 and TRBJ1-1, is as follows: AAGVIQSPRHLIKEKRETATLKCYPIPRHDTVYWYQQGPGQDPQFLISFYEKMQSDKGSIPDRFSAQQFSDYHSELNMSSLELGDSALYFCASSDALGDTEAFFGQGTRLTVV.

The chain carries TRBV28 and TRBJ2-7; no firm D call. Germline CDR1 MDHEN, CDR2 SYDVKM. Trimming took 3 bases from V and 5 from J, leaving 5 bases between them. CDR3 length: 11 amino acids. The CDR3, as DNA: TGTGCCAGCAGTTTTCTTAACGAGCAGTACTTC. Residues: CASSFLNEQYF.

The chain uses TRBV7-2 and TRBJ2-3; either TRBD1 or TRBD2 may fit D (5 bases each). The CDR3 length is 16 residues. V lost 5 bases and J lost 2, with 17 bases in between. In germline, CDR1 is SGHTA, CDR2 FQGNSA. The CDR3 region has the DNA TGTGCCAGCAGCCCCCTGTGGGGGACGCACACAGATACGCAGTATTTT. Translating it yields CASSPLWGTHTDTQYF.

The chain combines TRBV30 with TRBJ1-4; 7 bases match TRBD1. This CDR3 spans 14 amino acids. Germline trimming cut 3 bases from V and 8 bases from J; bases unmatched to any gene: 9. The germline V gene encodes CDR1 GTSNPN and CDR2 SVGIG (reference sequence). CDR3 nucleotides: TGTGCCTGGAGCGAGGACCAGGGGGAAGAAAAACTGTTTTTT. Translating gives CAWSEDQGEEKLFF.

This clone was counted between two and nine times. This rearrangement joins TRBV29-1 to TRBJ2-4; perhaps TRBD2 as D (5 bases). The length of the CDR3 is 14 residues. Trimming cost V 5 bases and J 7 bases, with 18 bases left between them. The germline V gene encodes CDR1 SQVTM and CDR2 ANQGSEA. CDR3 region: CSVHLSVGENIQYF. The DNA for the CDR3 is TGCAGCGTTCATTTATCAGTTGGGGAGAACATTCAGTACTTC.

This chain uses TRBV4-3 with TRBJ1-1, with TRBD1 as a possible D gene (6 bases). V lost 1 base to trimming and J lost 8 bases, with 11 bases between them. CDR1 is LGHNA and CDR2 is YSLEER in the germline V gene. The CDR3 spans 13 residues. CDR3 amino acids: CASSQARGGEAFF. Written as DNA, the CDR3 is TGCGCCAGCAGCCAAGCCCGAGGGGGAGAAGCTTTCTTT.

The J gene is TRBJ2-3, the V gene TRBV13; D call uncertain. The CDR3 is made up of 14 amino acids. Germline CDR1 and CDR2: PRHDT and FYEKMQ (reference sequence). Trimming cost V 5 bases and J 2 bases, with 11 bases left between them. CDR3 coding DNA: TGTGCCAGCAGCGCGCGTATTCACACAGATACGCAGTATTTT. The encoded protein is CASSARIHTDTQYF.

The chain employs TRBV29-1 and TRBJ1-2, with 8 bases identical to TRBD1. The CDR3 has 13 residues. V lost 4 bases to trimming and J lost 3 bases; unmatched junction nucleotides: 4. The germline CDR1 and CDR2 sequences are SQVTM and ANQGSEA. CDR3 in DNA: TGCAGCGTTGGCGCAGGGGGCGACTATGGCTACACCTTC. Translating gives CSVGAGGDYGYTF.

The J gene is TRBJ1-1, the V gene TRBV7-2; D might be TRBD1 (6 bases). V was shortened by 5 bases and J by 7 bases, with 29 bases between the two germline ends. The CDR3 is 18 amino acids. In germline, CDR1 is SGHTA, CDR2 FQGNSA. CDR3 loop: CASSPDRTRFLRSNEAFF. The CDR3, as DNA: TGTGCCAGCAGCCCCGACAGGACCCGATTTCTTAGGTCAAATGAAGCTTTCTTT.

This clone was found a few times. Mismatch with germline at one junction end may stem from a read error. J is TRBJ2-3 and V is TRBV30; D not certain. Germline values: CDR1 GTSNPN, CDR2 SVGIG (reference sequence). The CDR3 runs 11 residues. The chain's CDR3 is CVWAREDTQYF. The CDR3, as DNA: TGTGTCTGGGCTAGGGAAGATACGCAGTATTTT.